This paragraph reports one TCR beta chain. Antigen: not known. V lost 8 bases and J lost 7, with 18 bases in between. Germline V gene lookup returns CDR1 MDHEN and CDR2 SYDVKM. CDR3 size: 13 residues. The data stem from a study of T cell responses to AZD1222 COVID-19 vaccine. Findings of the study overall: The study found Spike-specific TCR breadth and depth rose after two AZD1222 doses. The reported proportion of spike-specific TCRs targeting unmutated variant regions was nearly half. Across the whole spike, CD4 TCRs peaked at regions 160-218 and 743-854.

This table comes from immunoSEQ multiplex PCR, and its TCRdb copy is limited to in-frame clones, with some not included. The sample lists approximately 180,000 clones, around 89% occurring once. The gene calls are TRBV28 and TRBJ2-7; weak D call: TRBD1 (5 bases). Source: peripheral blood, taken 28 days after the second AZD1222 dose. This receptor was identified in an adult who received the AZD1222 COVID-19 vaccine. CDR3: CASGAQVVREQYF. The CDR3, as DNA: TGTGCCAGCGGGGCGCAGGTTGTTCGAGAGCAGTACTTC.